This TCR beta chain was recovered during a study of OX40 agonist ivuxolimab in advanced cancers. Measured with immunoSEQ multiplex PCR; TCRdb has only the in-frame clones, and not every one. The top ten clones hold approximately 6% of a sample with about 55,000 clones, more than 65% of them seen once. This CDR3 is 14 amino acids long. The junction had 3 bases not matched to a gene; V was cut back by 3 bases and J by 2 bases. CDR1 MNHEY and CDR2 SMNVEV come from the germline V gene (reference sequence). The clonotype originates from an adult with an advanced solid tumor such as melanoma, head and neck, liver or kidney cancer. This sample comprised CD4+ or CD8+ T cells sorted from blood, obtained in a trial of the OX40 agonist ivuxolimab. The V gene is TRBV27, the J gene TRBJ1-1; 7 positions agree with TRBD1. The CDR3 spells CASSLDRYNTEAFF. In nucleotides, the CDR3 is TGTGCCAGCAGTTTGGACAGGTATAACACTGAAGCTTTCTTT.